A single sample is the source of the 5 T cell receptor beta chains below, sequenced in a study of cytomegalovirus exposure and HLA in healthy donors. The PCR used 60 Vbeta and 13 Jbeta primers. The repertoire was sequenced with immunoSEQ multiplex PCR; TCRdb's copy has only in-frame clones and lacks some. The table lists about 140,000 clones, about 70% of them singletons, with 8.5% to 12% in the top ten. The sample comprised PBMCs. The receptors were sampled from a man aged 25 to 40 in good health and CMV-seropositive.

The rearrangement uses TRBV10-3 and TRBJ2-2; TRBD1 matches 10 bases. Germline V gene data show CDR1 as ENHRY and CDR2 as SYGVKD. V lost 6 bases and J lost 6; bases outside the gene matches: 4. The CDR3 is made up of 14 amino acids. CDR3 region: CAIRPDRGSGELFF. DNA for the CDR3: TGTGCCATCAGACCGGACAGGGGGTCCGGGGAGCTGTTTTTT.

This clone came up a few times. In DNA, the CDR3 is TGTGCCAGCAGTTTGGGGGGACTAGCGGGGTACGAGCAGTACTTC. It specifies CASSLGGLAGYEQYF. This chain links TRBV28 with TRBJ2-7, with 13 bases aligning to TRBD2. The V segment lost 3 bases and the J segment 4 bases; nucleotides outside the gene matches: 3. Germline CDR1 is MDHEN and CDR2 is SYDVKM. This CDR3 is built from 15 residues. The variable domain in full, with the rest retrieved from reference TRBV28 and TRBJ2-7, is DVKVTQSSRYLVKRTGEKVFLECVQDMDHENMFWYRQDPGLGLRLIYFSYDVKMKEKGDIPEGYSVSREKKERFSLILESASTNQTSMYLCASSLGGLAGYEQYFGPGTRLTVT.

The chain couples TRBV19 to TRBJ2-5, with D unresolved. TRBJ2-7 matches the DNA end more closely, so the J call is doubtful. The CDR3 runs to 14 residues. CDR1 is LNHDA and CDR2 is SQIVND in the germline V gene (reference sequence). The CDR3 protein is CASSPSGWGYEQYF. The CDR3 nucleotides are TGTGCCAGTAGTCCCTCTGGGTGGGGCTACGAGCAGTACTTC.

This clone was found a few times. CDR3 residues: CASRRKSGRGGDTQYF. DNA for the CDR3: TGTGCCAGCAGGCGGAAGAGCGGGAGGGGAGGAGATACGCAGTATTTT. The J gene is TRBJ2-3, the V gene TRBV7-2, with 10 bases aligning to TRBD2. The CDR3 is made up of 16 amino acids. V lost 6 bases and J lost 5; bases outside the gene matches: 11. Germline V gene sequence: CDR1 SGHTA, CDR2 FQGNSA.

This chain links TRBV6-5 with TRBJ1-3; D ambiguous. Germline V gene lookup returns CDR1 MNHEY and CDR2 SVGAGI. The V and J ends lost 6 bases and 0 bases respectively, with 6 bases between them. The CDR3 has 13 residues. DNA for the CDR3: TGTGCCAGCAGATCCTACTCTGGAAACACCATATATTTT. It translates to CASRSYSGNTIYF.